This T cell receptor (beta chain) derives from a study of blood T cell repertoires in COVID-19. TCRdb keeps only in-frame clones here, not all; method: immunoSEQ multiplex PCR. This sample yields 75,000 to 95,000 clones, of which under 80% are seen a single time; less than 5% belongs to the top ten. The length of the CDR3 is 15 residues. From germline, CDR1 is MNHEY and CDR2 SVGEGT. Trimming cost V 5 bases and J 4 bases, with 18 bases left between them. The chain uses TRBV6-2 or TRBV6-3 and TRBJ2-7; D is perhaps TRBD2 (5 bases). The TCR sequence derives from a man aged 70 or older with COVID-19, enrolled during active disease. Material for sequencing was peripheral blood. The CDR3 here is CASSDGLSSSYEQYF. The CDR3 nucleotides read TGTGCCAGCAGTGACGGACTCTCTTCTTCATACGAGCAGTACTTC.